This entry lists 23 T cell receptor beta chains sequenced from one sample in a study of CD4 T cells in lung cancer (dated by TCRdb to the late 2010s). Preparation of the library involved the immunoSEQ multiplex PCR assay. TCRdb obtained this table from immuneACCESS and retained in-frame rearrangements with V and J assigned. These tables miss some clones; where compared with another copy, unresolved V genes account for less than half of the shortfall, and the remainder is unexplained. This sample lists fewer than 6,000 clones; around 69% were detected once. Of the sample, approximately 15% falls within the top ten clones. The material sequenced was lung tumor tissue. The receptors here all came from a man aged 55-75 years with non-small cell lung cancer.

CDR3 residues: CASSLQGAHGNQPQHF. CDR3 coding DNA: TGTGCCAGCAGTTTGCAGGGGGCGCACGGCAATCAGCCCCAGCATTTT. The rearrangement links TRBV27 to TRBJ1-5, with 8 bases that match TRBD1. The CDR3 spans 16 residues. V lost 3 bases and J lost 2; bases outside the gene matches: 6. The germline V gene has CDR1 MNHEY and CDR2 SMNVEV (reference sequence).

The chain has TRBV30 and TRBJ2-4; D possibly corresponds to TRBD2 (6 bases). The germline V gene has CDR1 GTSNPN and CDR2 SVGIG (reference sequence). This CDR3 is 13 amino acids long. V was shortened by 0 bases and J by 9 bases, with 12 bases between the two germline ends. The CDR3 loop reads CAWSVRGTVIQYF. In nucleotides, the CDR3 is TGTGCCTGGAGTGTACGGGGGACGGTCATTCAGTACTTC.

This sequence joins TRBV6-6 and TRBJ2-3, with 7 bases that match TRBD1. Trimming cost V 7 bases and J 1 base; bases outside gene matches: 2. Germline V lookup: CDR1 MNHNY, CDR2 SVGAGI (reference sequence). The CDR3 spans 13 residues. CDR3 coding DNA: TGTGCCAGCACCGGACAGGGCACAGATACGCAGTATTTT. Its translation: CASTGQGTDTQYF.

With regard to this clone: The junction and the germline gene differ at one end; a read error may be behind it. The V gene is TRBV7-7, the J gene TRBJ2-1; no firm D call. The CDR3 covers 12 residues. In germline, CDR1 is SSHAT, CDR2 FNYEAQ (reference sequence). The CDR3 sequence: CASSLAANEQFF. CDR3 bases: TGTGCTAGCAGCTTAGCAGCGAATGAGCAGTTCTTC.

V gene TRBV5-1 combines with J gene TRBJ2-3; TRBD2 matches at 13 bases. The junction had 11 bases not matched to a gene; V was cut back by 4 bases and J by 0 bases. The CDR3 is made up of 19 amino acids. CDR1 and CDR2 (germline): SGHRS, YFSETQ. This CDR3 reads CASSLAGTSGTISTDTQYF. CDR3 coding DNA: TGCGCCAGCAGCCTTGCCGGGACTAGCGGGACGATAAGCACAGATACGCAGTATTTT.

J is TRBJ1-4 and V is TRBV29-1, with unresolved D. Germline V gene sequence: CDR1 SQVTM, CDR2 ANQGSEA. The CDR3 is 15 residues long. V gave up 5 bases and J gave up 8 bases, with 21 bases separating them. The CDR3: CSVLFAGSIGEKLFF. The CDR3 DNA follows: TGCAGCGTTCTTTTCGCGGGCAGTATTGGAGAAAAACTGTTTTTT.

The chain is built from TRBV7-8 and TRBJ1-2; TRBD1 matches 8 bases. Germline V gives CDR1 SGHVS, CDR2 FQNEAQ. The V segment lost 0 bases and the J segment 2 bases; nucleotides outside the gene matches: 2. The CDR3 sequence is 15 residues long. CDR3: CASSLATGANYGYTF. DNA of the CDR3: TGTGCCAGCAGCTTAGCGACAGGGGCGAACTATGGCTACACCTTC.

The chain is built from TRBV6-5 and TRBJ1-1, with a weak D call TRBD1 (5 bases). Germline CDR1 MNHEY, CDR2 SVGAGI. This CDR3 is built from 15 residues. V lost 7 bases and J lost 0, with 15 bases in between. CDR3 residues: CASTLAAGMNTEAFF. The CDR3 region has the DNA TGTGCCAGCACTCTAGCGGCAGGGATGAACACTGAAGCTTTCTTT.

The chain recombines TRBV6-6 with TRBJ2-7; TRBD2 matches at 9 bases. Germline CDR1 and CDR2: MNHNY and SVGAGI (reference sequence). This CDR3 region has 15 residues. The ends lost 6 bases at V and 3 bases at J; junction bases unmatched: 9. The CDR3 reads CASSRTGTSNYEQYF. In nucleotides, the CDR3 is TGTGCCAGCAGCCGTACCGGGACTAGCAACTACGAGCAGTACTTC.

This clone has a single count. The chain joins TRBV5-5 to TRBJ1-2, with 7 bases fitting TRBD1. The CDR3 contains 13 residues. The J segment lost 4 bases and the V segment lost 4 bases, leaving 4 bases of the junction unmatched. Germline CDR1 is SGHKS and CDR2 is YYEKEE (reference sequence). The CDR3 loop is CASSETGLYGYTF. CDR3 sequence (DNA): TGTGCCAGCAGCGAGACAGGGCTCTATGGCTACACCTTC.

The chain joins TRBV19 to TRBJ2-1, with D maybe TRBD2 (6 bases). This CDR3 is 15 amino acids long. Trimming cost V 10 bases and J 1 base, with 17 bases left between them. Germline lookup yields CDR1 LNHDA and CDR2 SQIVND (reference sequence). The DNA for the CDR3 is TGTGCCACTAGGCCCCCCGGGGGATCCTACAATGAGCAGTTCTTC. Translation: CATRPPGGSYNEQFF.

The gene calls are TRBV6-6 and TRBJ2-1, with 8 bases that match TRBD2. V lost 8 bases to trimming and J lost 7 bases; unmatched junction nucleotides: 4. Germline CDR1 reads MNHNY; CDR2 reads SVGAGI (reference sequence). The CDR3 extends over 12 amino acids. CDR3 sequence: CASGPGGNEQFF. The CDR3 region has the DNA TGTGCCAGCGGACCGGGAGGGAATGAGCAGTTCTTC.

This clone came up once. The V and J genes are TRBV30 and TRBJ1-5; D gene uncertain. The ends were cut back, 3 bases at V and 3 bases at J, with 12 bases in the middle. From germline, CDR1 is GTSNPN and CDR2 SVGIG (reference sequence). There are 14 residues in the CDR3. The CDR3 is CAWSRVNNNQPQHF. The CDR3 DNA sequence: TGTGCCTGGAGCCGAGTGAATAACAATCAGCCCCAGCATTTT.

The chain is built from TRBV5-1 and TRBJ1-4; tentative D call: TRBD1 (5 bases). Trimming removed 5 bases from V and 7 bases from J, with 18 bases in between. The germline V gene has CDR1 SGHRS and CDR2 YFSETQ. This CDR3 has 15 residues. As DNA, the CDR3 is TGCGCCAGCAGTCTTCAGGGTTTGGTTAGTGAAAAACTGTTTTTT. Translated, it gives CASSLQGLVSEKLFF.

This chain connects TRBV11-3 to TRBJ2-3; 10 bases agree with TRBD2. The CDR3 is 16 amino acids. Per the germline V gene, CDR1 is SGHNT and CDR2 is YENEEA. With V trimmed by 0 bases and J by 3 bases, 3 bases remained unmatched. The CDR3 bases are TGTGCCAGCAGCTTAGAAGGGGGACTAGCGACAGATACGCAGTATTTT. Amino acid sequence: CASSLEGGLATDTQYF.

The CDR3 sequence: CASTLGQRGRELFF. The CDR3 coding sequence is TGTGCCAGCACCTTGGGACAGAGGGGCCGGGAGCTGTTTTTT. The chain combines TRBV11-2 with TRBJ2-2; TRBD1 matches at 7 bases. V lost 7 bases and J lost 9; bases outside the gene matches: 11. Germline V gene lookup returns CDR1 SGHAT and CDR2 FQNNGV. This CDR3 comprises 14 residues.

The V call is TRBV7-8, the J call TRBJ2-2; D remains ambiguous. The germline gives CDR1 SGHVS, CDR2 FQNEAQ. This CDR3 is 14 amino acids long. The V gene lost 3 bases and the J gene lost 2 bases, with 7 bases spanning the gap. CDR3 in amino acids: CASSFNINTGELFF. As DNA, the CDR3 is TGTGCCAGCAGCTTTAACATAAACACCGGGGAGCTGTTTTTT.

This sequence joins TRBV4-1 and TRBJ2-5; D perhaps matches TRBD1 (6 bases). Trimming cost V 2 bases and J 7 bases, with 23 bases left between them. Germline CDR1 reads MGHRA; CDR2 reads YSYEKL. The CDR3 covers 17 residues. The DNA of the CDR3 is TGCGCCAGCAGCCAATTGGCAGGGGTTATATCTTTGGGGACCCAGTACTTC. It yields the protein CASSQLAGVISLGTQYF.

This rearrangement joins TRBV4-1 to TRBJ1-5, with 8 bases lining up with TRBD1. The CDR3 contains 19 residues. V was clipped by 3 bases and J by 6 bases; unmatched bases: 19. In germline, CDR1 is MGHRA, CDR2 YSYEKL. The CDR3 coding sequence is TGCGCCAGCAGCCATACCGGGACAGGCGCGCTCGGGGCTTCTCAGCCCCAGCATTTT. Translating gives CASSHTGTGALGASQPQHF.

This clone was seen a few times. This sequence joins TRBV5-1 and TRBJ1-1; no firm D call. The V end lost 0 bases, the J end lost 0 bases, and 9 bases lay between the germline ends. Germline lookup yields CDR1 SGHRS and CDR2 YFSETQ. The CDR3 consists of 15 residues. The CDR3 coding sequence is TGCGCCAGCAGCTTGGCTCCCGGGGTGAACACTGAAGCTTTCTTT. Its protein is CASSLAPGVNTEAFF.

The V gene is TRBV29-1, the J gene TRBJ2-3, with 7 bases fitting TRBD2. Germline V gene data show CDR1 as SQVTM and CDR2 as ANQGSEA. Unmatched junction bases numbered 11, after V lost 1 base and J lost 4 bases. This CDR3 comprises 16 residues. This CDR3 reads CSVEGGRGSVADTQYF. Here the CDR3 DNA reads TGCAGCGTTGAAGGTGGTCGCGGGAGTGTTGCAGATACGCAGTATTTT.

J is TRBJ2-4 and V is TRBV6-1; D is possibly TRBD2 (6 bases). The CDR3 consists of 14 residues. Trimming took 6 bases from V and 0 from J, leaving 9 bases between them. CDR1 MNHNS and CDR2 SASEGT come from the germline V gene. CDR3 loop: CASRLSGAKNIQYF. The CDR3, as DNA: TGTGCCAGCAGACTTAGCGGAGCCAAAAACATTCAGTACTTC.

This clone occurred once. The genes are TRBV7-2 and TRBJ2-1; 10 positions agree with TRBD2. The CDR3 totals 15 residues. Per germline, CDR1 SGHTA and CDR2 FQGNSA. The trim removed 5 bases at V and 5 bases at J, leaving 6 bases unmatched. The CDR3 DNA sequence: TGTGCCAGCAGCCCGGGACTAGCGTACGACAATGAGCAGTTCTTC. This translates into CASSPGLAYDNEQFF. Together with reference TRBV7-2 and TRBJ2-1, the CDR3 gives the full variable domain: GAGVSQSPSNKVTEKGKDVELRCDPISGHTALYWYRQSLGQGLEFLIYFQGNSAPDKSGLPSDRFSAERTGGSVSTLTIQRTQQEDSAVYLCASSPGLAYDNEQFFGPGTRLTVL.